The 21 T cell receptor beta chains presented below share a single source sample, sequenced in a study of T-cell reconstitution after alpha-beta-depleted transplantation in children. For TCRbeta, the library was prepared with unique molecular identifiers. TCRdb reprocessed the PCR reads via MiXCR and lists one record per CDR3 protein. The table shows 330,000 or so distinct CDR3 sequences, with under 13% occurring only once. The sequencing used PBMCs from the stem cell graft donor, collected from the stem cell graft. The receptors stem from a human donor who donated a stem cell graft to a child with acute lymphoblastic leukemia.

The gene calls are TRBV10-3 and TRBJ1-2; D remains unclear. The germline V and J ends were trimmed by 4 bases and 2 bases, with 5 bases remaining between them. The CDR3 has 12 amino acids. Germline V gene sequence: CDR1 ENHRY, CDR2 SYGVKD. The CDR3 nucleotides are TGTGCCATCAGTGGCGGGAACTATGGCTACACCTTC. Translating gives CAISGGNYGYTF.

In its sample, this clonotype was seen a few times. The chain joins TRBV10-3 to TRBJ1-2, with 9 bases fitting TRBD1. The CDR3 loop spans 13 amino acids. The V gene end was trimmed by 2 bases and the J gene end by 8 bases; junction bases not matched to a gene: 3. Germline V lookup: CDR1 ENHRY, CDR2 SYGVKD. For the CDR3, the DNA is TGTGCCATCAGTGAGGGGACAGGGAGCGGCTACACCTTC. It specifies CAISEGTGSGYTF.

The chain uses TRBV28 and TRBJ1-5; D is unresolved. The CDR3 runs to 14 residues. The V and J ends lost 3 bases and 6 bases respectively, with 12 bases between them. Looked up from germline, CDR1 is MDHEN and CDR2 is SYDVKM. CDR3 in amino acids: CASSFSGRTQPQHF. The CDR3 DNA is TGTGCCAGCAGTTTCAGCGGGCGGACTCAGCCCCAGCATTTT.

In its sample, this clonotype was seen many times. V and J are TRBV20-1 and TRBJ1-1; D gene unclear. Germline V gene lookup returns CDR1 DFQATT and CDR2 SNEGSKA (reference sequence). V lost 0 bases and J lost 5, with 10 bases in between. The CDR3 totals 13 residues. The CDR3 spells CSARDPWRTEAFF. The CDR3 DNA is TGCAGTGCTAGAGATCCCTGGAGGACTGAAGCTTTCTTT.

This clonotype was observed a handful of times. The chain is built from TRBV4-2 and TRBJ1-5; D call uncertain. V dropped 1 base and J dropped 0 bases, with 13 bases sitting between them. Germline CDR1 is LGHNA and CDR2 is YNFKEQ. The CDR3 covers 17 residues. In DNA form, the CDR3 reads TGTGCCAGCAGCCAAGGTCGCGCGGTCCGTAGCAATCAGCCCCAGCATTTT. Amino acid sequence: CASSQGRAVRSNQPQHF.

This clonotype was counted only a few times. This chain links TRBV19 with TRBJ2-1; 9 positions match TRBD2. This CDR3 comprises 14 residues. Germline V CDR1 and CDR2: LNHDA, SQIVND (reference sequence). After removal of 9 bases from V and 7 bases from J, the junction contained 10 bases not matched to a gene. CDR3 sequence reads: CASQPGLAFNEQFF. The DNA of the CDR3 is TGTGCCAGCCAACCGGGACTAGCCTTTAATGAGCAGTTCTTC.

This clonotype was picked up a small number of times. J is TRBJ1-1 and V is TRBV5-1, with D unclear. CDR3 length equals 14 residues. V was shortened by 6 bases and J by 2 bases, with 14 bases between the two germline ends. CDR1 and CDR2 from the germline V gene are SGHRS and YFSETQ. The CDR3 bases are TGCGCCAGCACCCTGAACGGCGGAAACACTGAAGCTTTCTTT. Its translation: CASTLNGGNTEAFF.

In its sample, this clonotype was seen a few times. V and J are TRBV7-2 and TRBJ2-5; 7 nucleotides line up with TRBD1. This CDR3 is 15 amino acids long. The germline CDR1 and CDR2 sequences are SGHTA and FQGNSA. V shed 2 bases and J 7 bases; nucleotides not matched to a gene: 10. Here the CDR3 DNA reads TGTGCCAGCAGCTTAAACCAAGGGGGCTTGGGGACCCAGTACTTC. It encodes CASSLNQGGLGTQYF.

The chain joins TRBV7-9 to TRBJ1-1; TRBD1 is a possible D gene (6 bases). The CDR3 sequence is 16 residues long. V gave up 5 bases and J gave up 3 bases, with 19 bases separating them. Germline-derived CDR1 and CDR2 are SEHNR and FQNEAQ (reference sequence). For the CDR3, the DNA is TGTGCCAGCAGCCCCCGTACAGGGCGGGGGGACACTGAAGCTTTCTTT. Translation gives CASSPRTGRGDTEAFF.

This clonotype was counted ten times or more. This chain links TRBV29-1 with TRBJ2-1, with D perhaps TRBD1 (6 bases). The length of the CDR3 is 16 residues. Germline V CDR1 and CDR2: SQVTM, ANQGSEA. The germline V and J ends were trimmed by 0 bases and 3 bases, with 15 bases remaining between them. Here the CDR3 reads CSVEDRRQGFYNEQFF. CDR3 coding DNA: TGCAGCGTTGAAGATCGGCGCCAGGGGTTCTACAATGAGCAGTTCTTC.

V is TRBV28 and J is TRBJ2-7; 7 positions match TRBD1. Germline-derived CDR1 and CDR2 are MDHEN and SYDVKM. The CDR3 loop spans 15 amino acids. V was clipped by 6 bases and J by 6 bases; unmatched bases: 14. CDR3 nucleotides: TGTGCCAGCAGCGCTGGGGACAGCCTCCGCTGCGAGCAGTACTTC. The encoded protein is CASSAGDSLRCEQYF.

The gene calls are TRBV20-1 and TRBJ2-3; 16 nucleotides line up with TRBD2. With V trimmed by 0 bases and J by 3 bases, 6 bases remained unmatched. The CDR3 runs to 18 residues. Germline lookup yields CDR1 DFQATT and CDR2 SNEGSKA (reference sequence). CDR3 sequence reads: CSARDLGLAGGITDTQYF. The CDR3 region has the DNA TGCAGTGCTAGAGATTTGGGACTAGCGGGAGGGATAACAGATACGCAGTATTTT.

This chain links TRBV20-1 with TRBJ2-1; 8 bases fit TRBD1. This CDR3 is 15 amino acids long. The junction had 3 bases not matched to a gene; V was cut back by 0 bases and J by 2 bases. Germline CDR1 DFQATT, CDR2 SNEGSKA (reference sequence). The CDR3 nucleotides read TGCAGTGCTAGAGACCGGGACAGGACCTACAATGAGCAGTTCTTC. Translating gives CSARDRDRTYNEQFF.

The chain has TRBV20-1 and TRBJ2-1; 8 bases line up with TRBD2. CDR3 length equals 15 residues. CDR1 is DFQATT and CDR2 is SNEGSKA in the germline V gene (reference sequence). V trimming: 3 bases; J trimming: 4 bases; junction bases outside the gene matches: 8. CDR3 in amino acids: CSASGSGIRYNEQFF. CDR3 nucleotides: TGCAGTGCTAGCGGTAGCGGGATCCGGTACAATGAGCAGTTCTTC.

This clonotype showed up just a few times. The chain uses TRBV29-1 and TRBJ1-1, with 10 nucleotides matching TRBD1. V lost 4 bases to trimming and J lost 5 bases; unmatched junction nucleotides: 7. The CDR3 runs to 14 residues. Per the germline V gene, CDR1 is SQVTM and CDR2 is ANQGSEA. For the CDR3, the DNA is TGCAGCGTTGGCCCGGGACAGGGGATTACTGAAGCTTTCTTT. It translates to CSVGPGQGITEAFF.

This clonotype turned up a few times. This chain connects TRBV7-2 to TRBJ2-4, with a possible D match to TRBD2 (6 bases). The CDR3 extends over 15 amino acids. Germline V gene lookup returns CDR1 SGHTA and CDR2 FQGNSA. V was cut by 2 bases and J by 10 bases, with 18 bases left in between. The CDR3 DNA reads as TGTGCCAGCAGCTTAAGTCGGGAGAGAAAAGGGATTCAGTACTTC. It encodes CASSLSRERKGIQYF.

This chain connects TRBV10-2 to TRBJ2-7; D is undetermined. Trimming removed 3 bases from V and 7 bases from J, with 16 bases in between. This CDR3 spans 14 amino acids. From germline, CDR1 is WSHSY and CDR2 SAAADI. The CDR3 loop reads CASSDRWGWWEQYF. CDR3 sequence (DNA): TGCGCCAGCAGTGATCGCTGGGGATGGTGGGAGCAGTACTTC.

The chain employs TRBV3-1 and TRBJ1-1; D gene uncertain. V shed 2 bases and J shed 9 bases, with 10 bases lying between them. The CDR3 is made up of 12 amino acids. Germline V gene data show CDR1 as LGHDT and CDR2 as YNNKEL (reference sequence). This CDR3 reads CASSQRTGKAFF. CDR3 bases: TGTGCCAGCAGCCAACGAACCGGGAAAGCTTTCTTT. Variable domain in full (rest from reference TRBV3-1 and TRBJ1-1): DTAVSQTPKYLVTQMGNDKSIKCEQNLGHDTMYWYKQDSKKFLKIMFSYNNKELIINETVPNRFSPKSPDKAHLNLHINSLELGDSAVYFCASSQRTGKAFFGQGTRLTVV.

The chain combines TRBV20-1 with TRBJ2-1, with 7 nucleotides matching TRBD2. Looked up from germline, CDR1 is DFQATT and CDR2 is SNEGSKA (reference sequence). The CDR3 is made up of 13 amino acids. CDR3 sequence: CTHTSAKSNEQFF. The CDR3, as DNA: TGCACCCATACTAGCGCTAAATCCAATGAGCAGTTCTTC.

The J gene is TRBJ2-1, the V gene TRBV6-5, with TRBD2 identical over 9 bases. This CDR3 comprises 16 residues. J lost 8 bases, V lost 0 bases, and 8 bases had no gene match. The germline CDR1 and CDR2 sequences are MNHEY and SVGAGI. CDR3 bases: TGTGCCAGCAGTTACTCGAGGCTAGCGGGAAGAGATGAGCAGTTCTTC. It encodes CASSYSRLAGRDEQFF.

In this sample, this clonotype turned up a few times. The rearrangement links TRBV12-3 or TRBV12-4 to TRBJ1-6; D is ambiguous. This CDR3 is 13 amino acids long. V was trimmed by 3 bases and J by 5 bases, leaving 5 bases between them. CDR3 in amino acids: CASSLRHNSPLHF. The CDR3 nucleotides are TGTGCCAGCAGTTTGCGGCATAATTCACCCCTCCACTTT.